This entry lists 25 T cell receptor beta chains sequenced from one sample in a study of T cells in Graves' hyperthyroidism and ophthalmopathy. RNA transcripts served as the template for amplifying TCR beta CDR3 regions. First-round RT-PCR targeting the TCR CDR3 was performed with the HTBI primer set. Via MiXCR, TCRdb re-called the multiplex PCR reads, giving one row per CDR3 protein. The sample carries about 350,000 distinct CDR3 sequences, approximately 15% recorded once. Specimen: blood. The origin of the receptors is a woman aged 25 to 39 with Graves' hyperthyroidism.

This chain joins TRBV20-1 and TRBJ2-7; a weak D match, TRBD2 (6 bases). V lost 3 bases and J 6 bases, leaving 15 bases between the germline ends. Per the germline V gene, CDR1 is DFQATT and CDR2 is SNEGSKA (reference sequence). The CDR3 totals 13 residues. Here the CDR3 reads CSARGDRGVEQYF. CDR3 in DNA: TGCAGTGCTAGGGGTGACCGCGGGGTCGAGCAGTACTTC.

This clonotype was recorded at least ten times. In DNA form, the CDR3 reads TGTGCCAGCAGTTCGACAGGGTTGGACTATGGCTACACCTTC. Translation gives CASSSTGLDYGYTF. This chain joins TRBV12-3 or TRBV12-4 and TRBJ1-2; 7 bases align to TRBD1. The J segment lost 3 bases and the V segment lost 4 bases, leaving 5 bases of the junction unmatched. The CDR3 spans 14 residues.

This clonotype was seen many times. This chain joins TRBV27 and TRBJ1-6, with TRBD1 matching 7 bases. CDR1 is MNHEY, CDR2 SMNVEV, per germline (reference sequence). V shed 7 bases, J shed 7 bases, and the junction held 10 bases outside the gene matches. The CDR3 has 15 residues. The CDR3 nucleotides are TGTGCCAGCACCAAAGCCGGGACAGAAAATTCACCCCTCCACTTT. Its protein is CASTKAGTENSPLHF.

This clonotype turned up a few times. V gene TRBV18 combines with J gene TRBJ1-3; TRBD1 matches 7 bases. CDR1 is KGHSH and CDR2 is LQKENI in the germline V gene. The CDR3 runs to 15 residues. Trimming at V came to 4 bases and at J to 0 bases, leaving 3 bases not matched to a gene. The CDR3 sequence is CASSLGTVSGNTIYF. CDR3 in DNA: TGTGCCAGCTCACTGGGGACAGTCTCTGGAAACACCATATATTTT.

This clonotype was picked up many times. CDR3 loop: CASSLSGSPDTQYF. Here the CDR3 DNA reads TGTGCCAGCAGCTTAAGCGGGAGTCCAGATACGCAGTATTTT. V and J are TRBV11-2 and TRBJ2-3; 8 bases are shared with TRBD2. The CDR3 runs 14 residues. V lost 2 bases, J lost 4 bases, and 2 bases stayed unmatched. Germline-derived CDR1 and CDR2 are SGHAT and FQNNGV.

This clonotype has a handful of counts. Germline is not matched at one junction end, which may reflect a read error. The V and J genes are TRBV12-3 or TRBV12-4 and TRBJ2-2; tentative D call: TRBD2 (6 bases). CDR3 length: 16 residues. CDR3 nucleotides: TGTGCCAGCAGTTTAGCTCGGGGGACGAACACCGGGGAGCTGCTTTTT. Its protein product is CASSLARGTNTGELLF.

This clonotype was counted at least ten times. V usage is TRBV11-2 and J usage is TRBJ1-2; D unresolved. Trimming removed 5 bases from V and 2 bases from J, with 15 bases in between. The CDR3 has 15 amino acids. Germline CDR1 and CDR2: SGHAT and FQNNGV. The CDR3 nucleotides read TGTGCCAGCAGCACGCCGGGCCGAACCAACTATGGCTACACCTTC. This gives the protein CASSTPGRTNYGYTF.

There are many counts of this clonotype. A read error is possible here, since a much larger clone lies one base away. The rearrangement links TRBV12-3 or TRBV12-4 to TRBJ1-4, with no clear D. Trimming left V 6 bases short and J 8 bases short, with 10 bases between. This CDR3 is built from 12 residues. DNA for the CDR3: TGTGCCAGCAGGAGAAGAGGAGAAAAACTGTTTTTT. This translates into CASRRRGEKLFF.

The chain employs TRBV4-3 and TRBJ2-1; 7 bases are a match to TRBD2. This CDR3 region has 15 residues. In germline, CDR1 is LGHNA, CDR2 YSLEER. Trimming removed 1 base from V and 9 bases from J; junction bases left unmatched: 9. The CDR3, as DNA: TGCGCCAGCAGCCAAGTGGGGGGAGGGCCGAGTGAGCAGTTCTTC. Amino acid sequence: CASSQVGGGPSEQFF.

The V gene is TRBV19, the J gene TRBJ1-5; no reliable D call. The ends were cut back, 2 bases at V and 0 bases at J, with 8 bases in the middle. The germline gives CDR1 LNHDA, CDR2 SQIVND (reference sequence). This CDR3 is built from 15 residues. The CDR3: CASSISLHSNQPQHF. The CDR3 DNA follows: TGTGCCAGTAGTATATCCCTTCATAGCAATCAGCCCCAGCATTTT.

Only a few counts were recorded for this clonotype. This chain connects TRBV7-9 to TRBJ2-7, with unresolved D. Trimming took off 1 base at V and 6 bases at J, with 16 bases between the two ends. The CDR3 is 15 residues long. Germline CDR1 reads SEHNR; CDR2 reads FQNEAQ (reference sequence). CDR3 loop: CASSLVLASSPEQYF. The DNA of the CDR3 is TGTGCCAGCAGCTTAGTTCTTGCCTCCTCCCCCGAGCAGTACTTC.

This clonotype turned up a few times. This sequence joins TRBV6-2 or TRBV6-3 and TRBJ1-6, with 9 bases fitting TRBD1. CDR1 and CDR2 from the germline V gene are MNHEY and SVGEGT. J was trimmed by 2 bases and V by 8 bases; bases with no gene match: 16. The CDR3 is 19 residues long. The CDR3 sequence: CASGSGQGGSVPYNSPLHF. The DNA for the CDR3 is TGTGCCAGCGGCTCGGGACAGGGAGGATCCGTTCCCTATAATTCACCCCTCCACTTT.

On this clonotype: A much larger clonotype is one base distant, so this may be a read error. This chain joins TRBV15 and TRBJ2-3, with D uncertain. The germline V gene has CDR1 LNHNV and CDR2 YYDKDF (reference sequence). V shed 2 bases and J shed 7 bases, with 10 bases lying between them. CDR3 size: 13 residues. CDR3 protein: CATSRYKTYTQYF. In nucleotides, the CDR3 is TGTGCCACCAGCAGATATAAGACTTATACGCAGTATTTT.

This clonotype was counted at least ten times. The chain joins TRBV19 to TRBJ1-5; D gene unclear. CDR1 LNHDA and CDR2 SQIVND come from the germline V gene (reference sequence). The CDR3 covers 17 residues. V was cut by 4 bases and J by 0 bases, with 16 bases left in between. CDR3 in amino acids: CASSSRLDRYSNQPQHF. CDR3 nucleotides: TGTGCCAGTAGTAGCAGGCTCGACCGTTATAGCAATCAGCCCCAGCATTTT.

The V and J genes are TRBV11-2 and TRBJ2-1; 7 positions agree with TRBD2. V was clipped by 0 bases and J by 7 bases; unmatched bases: 9. Per the germline V gene, CDR1 is SGHAT and CDR2 is FQNNGV. The CDR3 has 16 residues. DNA of the CDR3: TGTGCCAGCAGCTTAGATCGGGGGGAATTGGGGAATGAGCAGTTCTTC. As protein: CASSLDRGELGNEQFF.

This clonotype was observed at least ten times. The rearrangement links TRBV3-1 to TRBJ2-2, with 7 bases identical to TRBD2. This CDR3 contains 16 residues. Germline CDR1 LGHDT, CDR2 YNNKEL (reference sequence). V lost 1 base, J lost 8 bases, and 10 bases stayed unmatched. The CDR3 spells CASSQAGGGRRGELFF. In nucleotides, the CDR3 is TGTGCCAGCAGCCAAGCGGGGGGAGGCCGCCGGGGGGAGCTGTTTTTT.

The table lists this clonotype with many counts. CDR3 amino acids: CASSIRVKETQYF. CDR3 bases: TGTGCCAGCAGCATCAGGGTGAAGGAGACCCAGTACTTC. V usage is TRBV7-6 and J usage is TRBJ2-5, with D possibly being TRBD1 (5 bases). V was clipped by 5 bases and J by 5 bases, with 12 bases between them. Germline values: CDR1 SGHVS, CDR2 FNYEAQ. The CDR3 is 13 amino acids.

In regard to this clonotype: With a much larger clone just one base away, this may be a read error. The V and J genes are TRBV11-2 and TRBJ2-3, with TRBD1 matching 12 bases. The CDR3 has 14 amino acids. Germline-derived CDR1 and CDR2 are SGHAT and FQNNGV. The CDR3 loop reads CASSWGQGADMQYF. The DNA for the CDR3 is TGTGCCAGCAGTTGGGGACAGGGGGCAGATATGCAGTATTTT.

At least ten counts were recorded for this clonotype. This chain uses TRBV12-3 or TRBV12-4 with TRBJ1-5; D uncertain. CDR3 length equals 14 residues. V was shortened by 7 bases and J by 6 bases, with 16 bases between the two germline ends. In DNA, the CDR3 is TGTGCCAGCACCCCCGAGGGTTCCCGTCAGCCCCAGCATTTT. Amino acids: CASTPEGSRQPQHF.

The chain joins TRBV29-1 to TRBJ1-2, with D perhaps TRBD1 (6 bases). The CDR3 length is 12 residues. Trimming took 5 bases from V and 7 from J, leaving 14 bases between them. In germline, CDR1 is SQVTM, CDR2 ANQGSEA. This CDR3 is CSVRNRAAGYTF. CDR3 nucleotides: TGCAGCGTTCGTAACAGGGCGGCTGGCTACACCTTC. Combining the CDR3 with reference TRBV29-1 and TRBJ1-2 gives the whole variable domain SAVISQKPSRDICQRGTSLTIQCQVDSQVTMMFWYRQQPGQSLTLIATANQGSEATYESGFVIDKFPISRPNLTFSTLTVSNMSPEDSSIYLCSVRNRAAGYTFGSGTRLTVV.

Ten or more counts support this clonotype. The V and J genes are TRBV6-1 and TRBJ2-7; perhaps TRBD2 as D (6 bases). V dropped 8 bases and J dropped 2 bases, with 10 bases sitting between them. There are 12 residues in the CDR3. CDR1 is MNHNS and CDR2 is SASEGT in the germline V gene. The CDR3 protein is CASRDWAYEQYF. DNA of the CDR3: TGTGCCAGCCGGGACTGGGCCTACGAGCAGTACTTC.

The chain couples TRBV29-1 to TRBJ2-5, with D unclear. CDR3 length: 15 amino acids. Germline V CDR1 and CDR2: SQVTM, ANQGSEA. With 2 bases removed from V and 3 bases from J, the gap between germline ends came to 16 bases. CDR3 coding DNA: TGCAGCGTTGAACGCGACGTGGGCCCGAAAGAGACCCAGTACTTC. It codes for CSVERDVGPKETQYF.

This clonotype was observed at least ten times. The chain joins TRBV19 to TRBJ2-7; TRBD1 aligns across 7 bases. The CDR3 is made up of 13 amino acids. Germline V gives CDR1 LNHDA, CDR2 SQIVND (reference sequence). The V gene end was trimmed by 3 bases and the J gene end by 3 bases; junction bases not matched to a gene: 2. The CDR3 DNA reads TGTGCCAGTAGTATCAGGACAGGCTACGAGCAGTACTTC. Residues: CASSIRTGYEQYF.

This chain links TRBV6-1 with TRBJ2-2, with D hard to call. There are 13 residues in the CDR3. From germline, CDR1 is MNHNS and CDR2 SASEGT. V gave up 5 bases and J gave up 5 bases, with 9 bases separating them. Written as DNA, the CDR3 is TGTGCCAGCAGTACCCCTTATACCGGGGAGCTGTTTTTT. Its protein product is CASSTPYTGELFF.

This clonotype came up many times. The chain employs TRBV28 and TRBJ2-2, with 7 bases lining up with TRBD2. Germline V gene lookup returns CDR1 MDHEN and CDR2 SYDVKM. The CDR3 consists of 16 residues. With V trimmed by 1 base and J by 1 base, 3 bases remained unmatched. The CDR3 DNA is TGTGCCAGCAGTTTATTCCTAGCGGTGAACACCGGGGAGCTGTTTTTT. Its protein is CASSLFLAVNTGELFF.